The rows below give T cell receptor beta chains drawn from one sample of a study of CD8+CD57+ T cells in acquired aplastic anemia. Using its own MiXCR run on the reads, TCRdb lists one record per CDR3 protein. Among around 400,000 distinct CDR3 sequences, around 68% were seen once, and the ten largest hold less than 4%. Sequencing used sorted CD4+, CD8+, or CD8+CD57+ T cells (not recorded which) from PBMCs. The receptors shown here come from a human donor in good health, serving as a control. Both conserved end residues are part of each CDR3. A D gene is named only where the DNA matches it firmly. Only some rows state a clone size, as once, few, many or a class for expanded clones.

DNA	CDR3	D	V	J	size
TGCAGTGCTAGTGTGGGGGCGCACGGCTACACCTTC	CSASVGAHGYTF	NA	TRBV20-1	TRBJ1-2	many
TGTGCCAGCAGCTTTGTTAAAGGGAGATCACCCCTCCACTTT	CASSFVKGRSPLHF	NA	TRBV5-6	TRBJ1-6	many
TGTGCCAGCAGTGAAGCGGCAGGACAGGCCTTC	CASSEAAGQAF	TRBD1	TRBV6-2/TRBV6-3	TRBJ1-2	few
TGCGCCAGCAGTAAGGACGCAAGCACAGATACGCAGTATTTT	CASSKDASTDTQYF	NA	TRBV10-1	TRBJ2-3	NA
TGTGCCAGCAGCTTAGGGACAGGGGATTCCTGTACTTCGTACTTC	CASSLGTGDSCTSYF	TRBD1	TRBV7-3	TRBJ2-7	NA
TGTGCCAGCAGCCCGAAACTGAACAGTCTGTTTTTT	CASSPKLNSLFF	NA	TRBV11-2	TRBJ2-2	NA
TGTGCCAGCAGCTTGGAATACCGCTACACAGATACGCAGTATTTT	CASSLEYRYTDTQYF	NA	TRBV5-6	TRBJ2-3	many
TGTGCCAGCAGGTTAGCAGTTAGGTATGGTTCGAACTTC	CASRLAVRYGSNF	NA	TRBV7-2	TRBJ1-2	once
TGTGCCAGCAGCCCTCTAGCAAAGGAGACCCAGTACTTC	CASSPLAKETQYF	NA	TRBV3-1	TRBJ2-5	many
TGTGCCAGCAGCCTAGGGCCCACCGGGGAGCTGTTTTTT	CASSLGPTGELFF	NA	TRBV7-2	TRBJ2-2	many
TGTGCCAGCAGGGACGGGTCGAGCTCCTACAATGAGCAGTTCTTC	CASRDGSSSYNEQFF	NA	TRBV7-2	TRBJ2-1	NA
TGCAGTGCCAGCGTCGAAGCCGACACAGATACGCAGTATTTT	CSASVEADTDTQYF	NA	TRBV20-1	TRBJ2-3	many
TGTGCCAGCAGTTCCGGAGGGATCTATGACGACACCTTC	CASSSGGIYDDTF	NA	TRBV7-2	TRBJ1-2	NA
TGTGCCAGCAGCTTAGAGCTCGGGACTGTCTACGAGCAGTTC	CASSLELGTVYEQF	NA	TRBV7-8	TRBJ2-5	once
TGTGCCACCTCCTTTTCAAACACAGATACGCAGTATTTT	CATSFSNTDTQYF	NA	TRBV6-2/TRBV6-3	TRBJ2-3	many
TGCGCCAGCAGCCAAGATGGTCGGCGGTTCACCGGGGAGCTGTTTTTT	CASSQDGRRFTGELFF	NA	TRBV4-3	TRBJ2-2	many
TGTGCCAGCAGCACCCGGGCAGGGGGCACGAACACTGAAGCTTTCTTT	CASSTRAGGTNTEAFF	TRBD1	TRBV7-2	TRBJ1-1	few
TGTGCCAGCAGCATACATAGACAGTTGTCCTACGAGCAGTACTTC	CASSIHRQLSYEQYF	NA	TRBV7-6	TRBJ2-7	NA
TGTGCCTGGAGTGTACGGCTAGAGCAAGAGACCCAGTACTTC	CAWSVRLEQETQYF	NA	TRBV30	TRBJ2-5	few
TGCGCCAGCAGCTTACTACAGGGGGCATCGCTGTTTTTT	CASSLLQGASLFF	TRBD1	TRBV5-1	TRBJ2-2	NA